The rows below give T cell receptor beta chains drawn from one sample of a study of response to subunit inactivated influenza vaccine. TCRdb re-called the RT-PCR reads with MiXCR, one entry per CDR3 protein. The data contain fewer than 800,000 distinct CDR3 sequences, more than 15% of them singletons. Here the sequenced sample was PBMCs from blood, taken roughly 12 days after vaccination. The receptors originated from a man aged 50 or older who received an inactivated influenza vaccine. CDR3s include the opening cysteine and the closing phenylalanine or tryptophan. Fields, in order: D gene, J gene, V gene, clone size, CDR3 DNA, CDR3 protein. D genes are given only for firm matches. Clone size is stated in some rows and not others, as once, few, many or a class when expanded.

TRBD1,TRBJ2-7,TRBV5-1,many,TGCGCCAGCAGCTTAGGTGCAGGGGGCAACGAGCAGTACTTC,CASSLGAGGNEQYF
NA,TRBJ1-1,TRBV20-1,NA,TGCAGTGCTAGAGAACTGGGGTACCCTGAAGCTTTCTTT,CSARELGYPEAFF
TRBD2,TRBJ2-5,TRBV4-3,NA,TGCGCCAGCAGCCAAGATACGGGACTAGCGGGGGAAAGGGAGACCCAGTACTTC,CASSQDTGLAGERETQYF
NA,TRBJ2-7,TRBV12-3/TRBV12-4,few,TGTGCCAGCAGTCCAGGACAAGCTGGCGAGCAGTACTTC,CASSPGQAGEQYF
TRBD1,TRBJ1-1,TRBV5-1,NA,TGCGCCAGCGGGCCGGCAGGGGGGAACACTGAAGCTTTCTTT,CASGPAGGNTEAFF
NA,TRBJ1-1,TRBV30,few,TGTGCCTGGGACCCAGGGACTACTGAAGCTTTCTTT,CAWDPGTTEAFF
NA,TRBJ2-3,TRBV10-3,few,TGTGCCATCAGTGAGTCGACTCGTAGGGCAGAACGCACAGATACGCAGTATTTT,CAISESTRRAERTDTQYF
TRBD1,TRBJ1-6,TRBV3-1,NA,TGTGCCAGCAGCTTTCACCGGGACAGGGGTATTTCACCCCTCCACTTT,CASSFHRDRGISPLHF
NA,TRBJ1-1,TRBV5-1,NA,TGCGCCAGCAGCTTGTCCGTGGCAGGGACGAACACTGAAGCTTTCTTT,CASSLSVAGTNTEAFF
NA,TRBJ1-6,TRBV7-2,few,TGTGCCAGCAGCTTAGGGCCGGTCTCCTATAATTCACCCCTCCACTTT,CASSLGPVSYNSPLHF
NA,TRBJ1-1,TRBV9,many,TGTGCCAGCAGCCCAAAAGGGGTTTTAGGCACTGAAGCTTTCTTT,CASSPKGVLGTEAFF
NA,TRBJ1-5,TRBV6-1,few,TGTGCCAGCAGACCACAGGGACGTCGAAAGCCCCAGCATTTT,CASRPQGRRKPQHF
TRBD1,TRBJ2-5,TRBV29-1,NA,TGCAGCGTGAGACAGGGCCAAGAGACCCAGTACTTC,CSVRQGQETQYF
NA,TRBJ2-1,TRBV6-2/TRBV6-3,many,TGTGCCAGCAGTTACTACAGCAAAGCAAATGAGCAGTTCTTC,CASSYYSKANEQFF
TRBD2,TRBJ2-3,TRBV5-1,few,TGCGCCAGCAGCTTACTAGCGGGAGTTCGGGGAGATACGCAGTATTTT,CASSLLAGVRGDTQYF
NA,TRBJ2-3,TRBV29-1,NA,TGCAGCTCCCACGGCAGGGTCACAGATACGCAGTATTTT,CSSHGRVTDTQYF
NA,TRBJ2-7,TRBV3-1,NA,TGTGCCAGCAGCCAATCCGGGGCCAGGGGTGAGCAGTACTTC,CASSQSGARGEQYF
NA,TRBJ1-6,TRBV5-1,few,TGCGCCAGCAGCTTGGAACCAGGACCAAATTCACCCCTCCACTTT,CASSLEPGPNSPLHF
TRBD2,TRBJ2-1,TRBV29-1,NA,TGCAGCGTGAAAGTTAGCGGGAGCAATGAGCAGTTCTTC,CSVKVSGSNEQFF
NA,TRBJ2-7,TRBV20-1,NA,TGCAGTGCTAGAGATCTCGTGAGGGTTCGCGACGAGCAGTACTTC,CSARDLVRVRDEQYF
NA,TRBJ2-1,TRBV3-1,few,TGTGCCAGCAGCCAAGTGGAGGGTGAGCAGTTCTTC,CASSQVEGEQFF